The rows below give T cell receptor beta chains drawn from one sample of a study of blood T cells in healthy people across ages. TCRdb independently ran MiXCR on the 5' RACE reads; one entry per CDR3 protein. Among some 760,000 distinct CDR3 sequences, around 25% were seen once, and the ten largest hold more than 3%. These data also formed part of another study, on T cells of mothers and their children.

Sequenced: blood. The origin of the receptors is a boy younger than 18 in good health. CDR3s include the opening cysteine and the closing phenylalanine or tryptophan. D genes are given only for firm matches. Only part of the rows carry a size: once, few, many, or a class if the clone is expanded.

>.|TRBV10-2|.|TRBJ2-2
TGCGCCAGCAGTGAGGGTTGGGCGAACACCGGGGAGCTGTTTTTT
CASSEGWANTGELFF
>.|TRBV7-9|few|TRBJ2-4
TGTGCCAGCAGCCCGCGGGACAGTATAGGAAACATTCAGTACTTC
CASSPRDSIGNIQYF
>TRBD2|TRBV7-2|.|TRBJ2-1
TGTGCCAGCACCCCTTTTAGCGGGAGGAGTTCTAATGAGCAGTTCTTC
CASTPFSGRSSNEQFF
>TRBD1|TRBV7-8|.|TRBJ2-2
TGTGCCAGCAGGAAGGGACAGGGAGGGACCGGGGAGCTGTTTTTT
CASRKGQGGTGELFF
>TRBD1|TRBV7-2|.|TRBJ1-3
TGTGCCAGCAGCGCAGACAGGGGAAACATCATATATTTT
CASSADRGNIIYF
>.|TRBV14|.|TRBJ2-6
TGTGCCAGCAGCCAAGAAACACCGATTTCTGGGGCCAACGTCCTGACTTTC
CASSQETPISGANVLTF
>.|TRBV14|.|TRBJ1-4
TGTGCCAGCAGCCAAGAAGGGGACATAGGCGAAAAACTGTTTTTT
CASSQEGDIGEKLFF
>.|TRBV6-6|few|TRBJ1-1
TGTGCCAGCAAGAAAGAGTTGATGAACACTGAAGCTTTCTTT
CASKKELMNTEAFF
>TRBD2|TRBV10-2|few|TRBJ2-3
TGCGCCAGCAGTGAGTTCGGTAGCGGGAGCACAGATACGCAGTATTTT
CASSEFGSGSTDTQYF
>.|TRBV7-8|.|TRBJ2-5
TGTGCCAGCAGCTTAGGAGATCCAGCCCAGTACTTC
CASSLGDPAQYF
>TRBD1|TRBV18|.|TRBJ2-5
TGTGCCAGCTCACCGGGGGGACAGGGGTCGGAGACCCAGTACTTC
CASSPGGQGSETQYF
>.|TRBV7-9|few|TRBJ1-1
TGTGCCAGCAGCTTAGCAGCAGGGCCCATGAACACTGAAGCTTTCTTT
CASSLAAGPMNTEAFF
>.|TRBV6-4|few|TRBJ2-3
TGTGCCAGCAGTGACGGGCGGAGGAGCACAGATACGCAGTATTTT
CASSDGRRSTDTQYF
>TRBD1|TRBV5-1|.|TRBJ1-2
TGCGCCAGCAGCTTGTATGGGACAGGGGATGGCTACACCTTC
CASSLYGTGDGYTF
>TRBD1|TRBV6-2/TRBV6-3|few|TRBJ2-7
TGTGCCAGCAGTTACAGCATCGGACAGGGGCCCTCCTACGAGCAGTACTTC
CASSYSIGQGPSYEQYF
>.|TRBV12-3/TRBV12-4|.|TRBJ1-4
TGTGCCAGCAAGGGGTCGGAATCTGCAACTAATGAAAAACTGTTTTTT
CASKGSESATNEKLFF